A selection of T cell receptor beta chains follows, all from one sample in a study of control samples from healthy donors and cancer patients. Some clones are missing from TCRdb's copy, which holds only in-frame ones; the method was immunoSEQ multiplex PCR. The profile shows just over 150,000 clones, about 94% of them singletons. Source material: blood. These receptor sequences come from a man aged 50 to 60 in good health. Each CDR3 is given with its conserved first and last residue. A D gene is named only where the DNA matches it firmly. Expanded clones get a size class; other rows say once, few or many, or leave the size out.

abundance: .
d_gene: TRBD1
j_gene: TRBJ2-7
v_gene: TRBV5-4
CDR3aa: CASSLQDRGPYEQYF
CDR3nt: TGTGCCAGCAGCTTGCAGGACAGGGGGCCCTACGAGCAGTACTTC

abundance: .
d_gene: .
j_gene: TRBJ2-2
v_gene: TRBV9
CDR3aa: CASSVRDTGELFF
CDR3nt: TGTGCCAGCAGCGTAAGGGATACCGGGGAGCTGTTTTTT

abundance: .
d_gene: .
j_gene: TRBJ1-4
v_gene: TRBV28
CDR3aa: CALSGVANEKLFF
CDR3nt: TGTGCCCTGTCGGGGGTCGCTAATGAAAAACTGTTTTTT

abundance: .
d_gene: TRBD2
j_gene: TRBJ2-2
v_gene: TRBV3-1/TRBV3-2
CDR3aa: CASSQVWREGPGGELFF
CDR3nt: TGTGCCAGCAGCCAAGTTTGGCGGGAGGGCCCCGGCGGGGAGCTGTTTTTT

abundance: .
d_gene: TRBD1
j_gene: TRBJ2-1
v_gene: TRBV28
CDR3aa: CASSPLGTGGDSEQFF
CDR3nt: TGTGCCAGCAGTCCTTTGGGGACAGGGGGTGACAGTGAGCAGTTCTTC

abundance: .
d_gene: .
j_gene: TRBJ2-1
v_gene: TRBV12-1
CDR3aa: CASSPNIASLGVNEQFF
CDR3nt: TGTGCCAGCAGCCCCAACATCGCTAGCTTGGGTGTGAATGAGCAGTTCTTC

abundance: .
d_gene: .
j_gene: TRBJ2-7
v_gene: TRBV2
CDR3aa: CASTIGGFSYEQYF
CDR3nt: TGTGCCAGCACCATAGGGGGGTTTTCCTACGAGCAGTACTTC

abundance: .
d_gene: .
j_gene: TRBJ1-1
v_gene: TRBV4-1
CDR3aa: CASSHHRTAMNTEAFF
CDR3nt: TGCGCCAGCAGCCACCATCGGACAGCAATGAACACTGAAGCTTTCTTT

abundance: few
d_gene: TRBD1
j_gene: TRBJ1-2
v_gene: TRBV4-1
CDR3aa: CASSTQQGQARPDGYTF
CDR3nt: TGCGCCAGCAGCACCCAGCAGGGACAGGCCCGTCCGGATGGCTACACCTTC

abundance: many
d_gene: .
j_gene: TRBJ1-6
v_gene: TRBV27
CDR3aa: CASSLAGVGTPLHF
CDR3nt: TGTGCCAGCAGTTTAGCAGGGGTCGGGACACCCCTCCACTTT

abundance: .
d_gene: .
j_gene: TRBJ1-5
v_gene: TRBV19
CDR3aa: CASSYRDTNQPQHF
CDR3nt: TGTGCCAGTAGTTACCGGGACACCAATCAGCCCCAGCATTTT

abundance: .
d_gene: TRBD2
j_gene: TRBJ2-1
v_gene: TRBV5-1
CDR3aa: CASARERGGGEQFF
CDR3nt: TGCGCCAGCGCGCGGGAGAGGGGCGGAGGTGAGCAGTTCTTC

abundance: .
d_gene: TRBD2
j_gene: TRBJ2-7
v_gene: TRBV2
CDR3aa: CASSVLAGLYEQYF
CDR3nt: TGTGCCAGCAGTGTACTAGCGGGACTCTACGAGCAGTACTTC

abundance: .
d_gene: .
j_gene: TRBJ2-7
v_gene: TRBV28
CDR3aa: CASMEGGSKGYEQYF
CDR3nt: TGTGCCAGCATGGAGGGCGGGTCTAAGGGTTACGAGCAGTACTTC

abundance: once
d_gene: TRBD1
j_gene: TRBJ2-1
v_gene: TRBV28
CDR3aa: CASSRGTGGHNEQFF
CDR3nt: TGTGCCAGCAGTAGGGGGACAGGGGGTCACAATGAGCAGTTCTTC

abundance: few
d_gene: .
j_gene: TRBJ2-1
v_gene: TRBV7-2
CDR3aa: CASSPPAKLGGPGYNEQFF
CDR3nt: TGTGCCAGCAGCCCACCGGCCAAACTTGGGGGCCCCGGGTACAATGAGCAGTTCTTC

abundance: .
d_gene: TRBD2
j_gene: TRBJ2-5
v_gene: TRBV3-1/TRBV3-2
CDR3aa: CASFLAGEETQYF
CDR3nt: TGTGCCAGCTTCCTCGCGGGAGAGGAGACCCAGTACTTC

abundance: .
d_gene: TRBD2
j_gene: TRBJ2-5
v_gene: TRBV9
CDR3aa: CASSVAGRAGETQYF
CDR3nt: TGTGCCAGCAGCGTAGCCGGGAGGGCCGGAGAGACCCAGTACTTC

abundance: .
d_gene: .
j_gene: TRBJ1-2
v_gene: TRBV3-1/TRBV3-2
CDR3aa: CASSQRVLGGYTF
CDR3nt: TGTGCCAGCAGCCAACGGGTTTTGGGAGGCTACACCTTC

abundance: .
d_gene: .
j_gene: TRBJ2-7
v_gene: TRBV20-1
CDR3aa: CSASVRQGIDEQYF
CDR3nt: TGCAGTGCTAGTGTGAGGCAGGGGATCGACGAGCAGTACTTC

abundance: .
d_gene: TRBD1
j_gene: TRBJ1-1
v_gene: TRBV4-1
CDR3aa: CASSQVFGQGGTEAFF
CDR3nt: TGCGCCAGCAGCCAAGTTTTCGGTCAGGGGGGCACTGAAGCTTTCTTT

abundance: .
d_gene: .
j_gene: TRBJ2-7
v_gene: TRBV6-6
CDR3aa: CASSYAGSSSYEQYF
CDR3nt: TGTGCCAGCAGTTACGCGGGTTCAAGCTCCTACGAGCAGTACTTC